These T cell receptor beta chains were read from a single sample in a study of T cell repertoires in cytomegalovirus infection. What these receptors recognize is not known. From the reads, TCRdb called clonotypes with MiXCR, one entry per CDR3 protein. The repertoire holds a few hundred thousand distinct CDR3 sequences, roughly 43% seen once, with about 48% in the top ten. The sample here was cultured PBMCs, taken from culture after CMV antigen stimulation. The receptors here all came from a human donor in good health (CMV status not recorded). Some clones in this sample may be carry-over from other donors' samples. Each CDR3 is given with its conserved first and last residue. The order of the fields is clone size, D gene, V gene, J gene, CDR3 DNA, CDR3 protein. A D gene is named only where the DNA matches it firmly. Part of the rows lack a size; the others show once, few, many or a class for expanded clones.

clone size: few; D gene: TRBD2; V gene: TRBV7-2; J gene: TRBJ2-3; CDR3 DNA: TGTGCCAGCAGCCTCCGGGGGGGGTCCATCGGGAGCACAGATACGCAGTATTTT; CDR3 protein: CASSLRGGSIGSTDTQYF
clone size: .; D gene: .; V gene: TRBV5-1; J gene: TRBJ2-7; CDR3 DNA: TGCGCCAGCAGCTTGTGGGGGGACGAGCAGTACTTC; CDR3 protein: CASSLWGDEQYF
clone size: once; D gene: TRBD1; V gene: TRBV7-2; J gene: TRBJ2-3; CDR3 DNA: TGTGCCAGCAGCTTAGCTTCGGGGACAGTAGATACGCAGTATTTT; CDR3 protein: CASSLASGTVDTQYF
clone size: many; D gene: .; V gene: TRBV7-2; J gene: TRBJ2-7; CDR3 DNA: TGTGCCAGCAGCTTAGGGAGGCGAACCTTCCACGAGCAGTACTTC; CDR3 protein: CASSLGRRTFHEQYF
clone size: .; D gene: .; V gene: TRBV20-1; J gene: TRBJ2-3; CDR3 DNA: TGCAGTGCTAGAGGGGGCGAGAGCACAGATACGCAGTATTTT; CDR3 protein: CSARGGESTDTQYF
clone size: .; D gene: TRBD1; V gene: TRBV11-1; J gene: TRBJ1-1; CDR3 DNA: TGTGCCAGCAGTCGGACAGGGAGAAGGAACACTGAAGCTTTCTTT; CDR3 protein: CASSRTGRRNTEAFF
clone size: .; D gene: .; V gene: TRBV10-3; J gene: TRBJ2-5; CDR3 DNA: TGTGCCATCAGTGGACAGCCGGGAAGAGAGACCCAGTACTTC; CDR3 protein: CAISGQPGRETQYF
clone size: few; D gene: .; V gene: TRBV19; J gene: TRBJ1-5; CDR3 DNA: TGTGCCAGTACCCAGGGGTATAGCAATCAGCCCCAGCATTTT; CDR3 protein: CASTQGYSNQPQHF
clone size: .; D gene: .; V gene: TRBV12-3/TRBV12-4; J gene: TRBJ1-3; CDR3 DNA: TGTGCCAGCAGTTTAGGTCGTGTACAGCCAACCTCTGGAAACACCATATATTTT; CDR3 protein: CASSLGRVQPTSGNTIYF
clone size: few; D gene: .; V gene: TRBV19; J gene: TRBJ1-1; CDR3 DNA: TGTGCCAGTACCATCGGGGGGCTCAACACTGAAGCTTTCTTT; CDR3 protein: CASTIGGLNTEAFF
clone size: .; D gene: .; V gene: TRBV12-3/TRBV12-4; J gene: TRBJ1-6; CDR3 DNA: TGTGCCAGCAGTTTTTCACAGGGTAATAATTCACCCCTCCACTTT; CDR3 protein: CASSFSQGNNSPLHF
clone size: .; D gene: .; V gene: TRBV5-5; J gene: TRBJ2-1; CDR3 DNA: TGTGCCAGCAGCTCCGGTAGCTTCTCCTACAATGAGCAGTTCTTC; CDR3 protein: CASSSGSFSYNEQFF
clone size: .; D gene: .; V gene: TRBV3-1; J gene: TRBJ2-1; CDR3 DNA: TGTGCCAGCAGCCAAACCCCGTGGGAGCAGTTCTTC; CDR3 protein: CASSQTPWEQFF
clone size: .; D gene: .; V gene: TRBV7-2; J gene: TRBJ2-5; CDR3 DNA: TGTGCCAGCAGGAACCCGGCCCAAGAGACCCAGTACTTC; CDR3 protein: CASRNPAQETQYF
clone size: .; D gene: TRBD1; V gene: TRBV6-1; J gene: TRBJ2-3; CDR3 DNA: TGTGCCAGCAGTGAATGGACAGGGGGTCCCACAGATACGCAGTATTTT; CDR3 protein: CASSEWTGGPTDTQYF
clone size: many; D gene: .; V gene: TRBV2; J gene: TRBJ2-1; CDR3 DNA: TGTGCCAGCTCGGAGGGAACCTACAATGAGCAGTTCTTC; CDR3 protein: CASSEGTYNEQFF
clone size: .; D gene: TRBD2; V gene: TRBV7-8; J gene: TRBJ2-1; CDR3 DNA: TGTGCCAGCAGCCCAAACTCTATGGGACTAGCGGGCCGCAATGAGCAGTTCTTC; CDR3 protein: CASSPNSMGLAGRNEQFF
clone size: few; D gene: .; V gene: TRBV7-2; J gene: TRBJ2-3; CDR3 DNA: TGTGCCAGCAGCACGCGGACGGGTACGCAGTATTTT; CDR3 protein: CASSTRTGTQYF
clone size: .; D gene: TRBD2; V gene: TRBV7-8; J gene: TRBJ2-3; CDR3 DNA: TGTGCCAGCAGCCCCGCCTTCGGGGGAGGGCCTGGCACAGATACGCAGTATTTT; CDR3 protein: CASSPAFGGGPGTDTQYF
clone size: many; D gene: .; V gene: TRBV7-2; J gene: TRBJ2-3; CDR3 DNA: TGTGCCAGCAGCCGACGGGGTACAGCTAGCACAGATACGCAGTATTTT; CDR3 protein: CASSRRGTASTDTQYF
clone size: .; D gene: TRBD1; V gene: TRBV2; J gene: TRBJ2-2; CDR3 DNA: TGTGCCAGCAGCACGATCCGACAGGGGAAGAACACCGGGGAGCTGTTTTTT; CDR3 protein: CASSTIRQGKNTGELFF
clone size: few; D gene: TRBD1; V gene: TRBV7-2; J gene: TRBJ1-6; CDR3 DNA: TGTGCCAGCAGCTTACTAGGACAGGGTTATAATTCACCCCTCCACTTT; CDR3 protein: CASSLLGQGYNSPLHF
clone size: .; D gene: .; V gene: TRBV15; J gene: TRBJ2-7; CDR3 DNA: TGTGCCACCAGCAGAGGATACAGCTACGAGCAGTACTTC; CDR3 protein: CATSRGYSYEQYF
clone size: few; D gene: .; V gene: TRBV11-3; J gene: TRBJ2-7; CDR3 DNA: TGTGCCAGCAGCTTAGATTTTTTGGCCGAGCAGTACTTC; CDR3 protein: CASSLDFLAEQYF
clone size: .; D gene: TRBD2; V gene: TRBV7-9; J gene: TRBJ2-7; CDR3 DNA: TGTGCCAGCAGCGATACTAGCGGGGTTTACGAGCAGTACTTC; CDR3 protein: CASSDTSGVYEQYF
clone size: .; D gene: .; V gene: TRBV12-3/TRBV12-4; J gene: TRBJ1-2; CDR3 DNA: TGTGCCAGCAGTAACCGATACAGGGTCTTCCCCAGCTATGGCTACACCTTC; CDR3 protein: CASSNRYRVFPSYGYTF
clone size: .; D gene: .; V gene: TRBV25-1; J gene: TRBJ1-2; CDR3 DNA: TGTGCCAGCAGCGTGGACTCGGAGGCATATGGCTACACCTTC; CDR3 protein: CASSVDSEAYGYTF
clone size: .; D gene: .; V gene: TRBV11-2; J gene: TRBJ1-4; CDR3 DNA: TGTGCCAGCAGCTTAGATCTAAGCCAGCCCCCCTCGTTT; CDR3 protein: CASSLDLSQPPSF
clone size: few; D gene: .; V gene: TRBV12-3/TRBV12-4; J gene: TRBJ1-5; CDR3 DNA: TGTGCCAGCAGTTTAATTGGGAGGGTTGCGCCCCAGCATTTT; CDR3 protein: CASSLIGRVAPQHF
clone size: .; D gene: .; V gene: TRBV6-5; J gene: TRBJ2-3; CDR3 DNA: TGTGCCGCGGCAAGGACCAACACAGATACGCAGTATTTT; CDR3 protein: CAAARTNTDTQYF
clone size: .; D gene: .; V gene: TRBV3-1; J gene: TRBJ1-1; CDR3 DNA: TGTGCCAGCAGTCATAGGACATCTGGGTCTGGTGAAGCTTTCTTT; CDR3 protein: CASSHRTSGSGEAFF
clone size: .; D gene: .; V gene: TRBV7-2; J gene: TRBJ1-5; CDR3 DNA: TGTGCCAGCAGCGTCGGAGGGGTCCACAATCAGCCCCAGCATTTT; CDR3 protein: CASSVGGVHNQPQHF
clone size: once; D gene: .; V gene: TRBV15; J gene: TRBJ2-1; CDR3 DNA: TGTGCCACCAGCAGCCGCCCGGGTTCCGACAATGAGCAGTTCTTC; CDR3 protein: CATSSRPGSDNEQFF
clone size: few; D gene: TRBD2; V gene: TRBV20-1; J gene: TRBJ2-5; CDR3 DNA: TGCAGTGCTAGAGATAGGTGGGGGGGAGAGACCCAGTACTTC; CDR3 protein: CSARDRWGGETQYF
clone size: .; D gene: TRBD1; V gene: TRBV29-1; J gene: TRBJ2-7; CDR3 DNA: TGCAGCGTAGAGGGGACAGGGCCGGCGGGCTACGAGCAGTACTTC; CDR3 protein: CSVEGTGPAGYEQYF
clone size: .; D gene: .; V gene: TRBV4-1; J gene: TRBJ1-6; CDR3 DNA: TGCGCCAGCAGCCAGGAGGTCCGGTCACCCCTCCACTTT; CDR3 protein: CASSQEVRSPLHF
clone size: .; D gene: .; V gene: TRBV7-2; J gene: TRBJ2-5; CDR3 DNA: TGTGCCAGCAGCTTAGTAGTTTTGCTCGAGACCCAGTACTTC; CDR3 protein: CASSLVVLLETQYF
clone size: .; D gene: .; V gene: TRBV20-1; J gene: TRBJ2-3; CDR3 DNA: TGCAGTGCTATCAGGGGGGCCGAGGATACGCAGTATTTT; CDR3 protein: CSAIRGAEDTQYF
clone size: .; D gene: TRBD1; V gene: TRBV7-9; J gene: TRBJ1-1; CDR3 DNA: TGTGCCAGCAGCACTCCACAGGGGGCGAACACTGAAGCTTTCTTT; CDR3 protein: CASSTPQGANTEAFF
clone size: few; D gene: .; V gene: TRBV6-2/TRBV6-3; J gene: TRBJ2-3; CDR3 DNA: TGTGCCAGCAGTTACTCGACGAGCGGAGATAATGATGATACGCAGTATTTT; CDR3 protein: CASSYSTSGDNDDTQYF
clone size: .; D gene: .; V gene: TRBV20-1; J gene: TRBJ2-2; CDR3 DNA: TGCAGTGCTCGCCCTCAGAGTATGAACACCGGGGAGCTGTTTTTT; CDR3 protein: CSARPQSMNTGELFF
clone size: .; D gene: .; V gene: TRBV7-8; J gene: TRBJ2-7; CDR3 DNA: TGTGCCAGCAGCTTAGGGGCGAGGGGGGCCTACGAGCAGTACTTC; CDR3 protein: CASSLGARGAYEQYF
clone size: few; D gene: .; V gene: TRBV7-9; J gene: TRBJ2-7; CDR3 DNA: TGTGCCAGCAGCTCCCAGCATAGCTACGAGCAGTACTTC; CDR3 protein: CASSSQHSYEQYF
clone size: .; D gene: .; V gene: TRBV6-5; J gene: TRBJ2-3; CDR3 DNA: TGTGCCAGCCAAGGCCCCACAGATACGCAGTATTTT; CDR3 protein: CASQGPTDTQYF
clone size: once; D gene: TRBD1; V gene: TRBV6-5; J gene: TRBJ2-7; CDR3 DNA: TGTGCCAGCAGTTACTCCCCGCAGGGGGCCTACGAGCAGTACTTC; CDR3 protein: CASSYSPQGAYEQYF
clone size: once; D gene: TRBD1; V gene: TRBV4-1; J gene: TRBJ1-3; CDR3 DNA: TGCGCCAGCAGCCAAGCGGGGGGACAGGTCATCGGGGATTCTGGAAACACCATATATTTT; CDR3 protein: CASSQAGGQVIGDSGNTIYF
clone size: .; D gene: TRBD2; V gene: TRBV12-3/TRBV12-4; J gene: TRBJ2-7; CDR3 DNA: TGTGCCAGCAGTGGCGGGAGGTGGTACGAGCAGTACTTC; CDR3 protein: CASSGGRWYEQYF
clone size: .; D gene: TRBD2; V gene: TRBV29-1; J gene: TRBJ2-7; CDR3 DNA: TGCAGCGTTGAGGGACTAGCGGGGGGCAGGTACGAGCAGTACTTC; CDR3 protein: CSVEGLAGGRYEQYF
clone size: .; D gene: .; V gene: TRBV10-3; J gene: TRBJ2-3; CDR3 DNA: TGTGCCATCTCCGTGCCCGCGACAGATACGCAGTATTTT; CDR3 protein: CAISVPATDTQYF
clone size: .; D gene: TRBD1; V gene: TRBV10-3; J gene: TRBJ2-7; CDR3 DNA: TGTGCCATCAGTGTCGGGACAGGGCCCTCCTACGAGCAGTACTTC; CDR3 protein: CAISVGTGPSYEQYF
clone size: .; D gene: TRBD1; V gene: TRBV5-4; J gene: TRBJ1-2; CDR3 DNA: TGTGCCAGCGGTTACAGGGGGCAATTAGGCTACACCTTC; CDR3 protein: CASGYRGQLGYTF
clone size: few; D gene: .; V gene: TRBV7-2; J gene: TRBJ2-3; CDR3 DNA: TGTGCCAGCAGCCCGACCGCCGTTGGCACAGATACGCAGTATTTT; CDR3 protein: CASSPTAVGTDTQYF
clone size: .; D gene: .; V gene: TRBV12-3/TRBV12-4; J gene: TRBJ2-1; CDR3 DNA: TGTGCCAGCAGTCATTCGGGGCATGAGCAGTTCTTC; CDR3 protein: CASSHSGHEQFF
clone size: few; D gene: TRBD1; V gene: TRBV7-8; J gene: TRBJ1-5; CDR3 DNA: TGTGCCAGCAGCTGGGACAGGCGCGGGCCCCAGCATTTT; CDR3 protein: CASSWDRRGPQHF
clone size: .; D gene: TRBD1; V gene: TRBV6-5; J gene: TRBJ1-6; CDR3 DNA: TGTGCCAGCAGTTACATGGACAGGGTTTCTAATTCACCCCTCCACTTT; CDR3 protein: CASSYMDRVSNSPLHF
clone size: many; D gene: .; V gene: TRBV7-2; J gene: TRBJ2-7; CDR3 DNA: TGTGCCAGCAGCTTATCGTTTGGCGAAGGGGTCCACGAGCAGTACTTC; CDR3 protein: CASSLSFGEGVHEQYF
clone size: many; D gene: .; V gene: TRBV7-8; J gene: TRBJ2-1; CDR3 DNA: TGTGCCAGCAGCTTTAGTAGGTCCCACAATGAGCAGTTCTTC; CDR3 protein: CASSFSRSHNEQFF
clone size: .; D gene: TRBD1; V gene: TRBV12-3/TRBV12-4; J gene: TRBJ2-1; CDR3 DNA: TGTGCCAGCAGTTTGGGAACAGGGGTTGGTGAGCAGTTCTTC; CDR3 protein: CASSLGTGVGEQFF
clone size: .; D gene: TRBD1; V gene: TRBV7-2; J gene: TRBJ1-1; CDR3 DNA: TGTGCCAGCAGCTTAACAGGGGGCCCACGAATTGCCCTAAACACTGAAGCTTTCTTT; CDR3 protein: CASSLTGGPRIALNTEAFF